This TCR beta chain was captured in a study of T cell repertoires in cytomegalovirus infection (dated by TCRdb to about 2019). Study-wide context: Alongside well-studied HLA-B-restricted epitopes, the peptide stimulations were aimed at recently identified HLA-C-restricted CMV epitopes, whose presentation resists viral immunomodulation. The HLA type of each donor mattered for the analysis, because public TCR beta signatures pointed to carriage of CMV infection along with the matching HLA type.

What this sample's treatment or condition label stands for: in vitro stimulation with specific CMV peptide epitopes to enrich CMV-specific T cells. Reading the germline V gene gives CDR1 ENHRY and CDR2 SYGVKD. V is trimmed back by 7 bases and J by 3 bases, and the junction contains 5 bases that no gene match accounts for. Its CDR3 holds 15 amino acids, cysteine through phenylalanine. Of all the DNA, just the CDR3 is kept, 45 bases in frame from base 1. TCRdb lists the instrument as Illumina HiSeq 1500. The public reads were reprocessed in TCRdb via fastp at Q25 and MiXCR, keeping in-frame beta chains. Each CDR3 protein appears once, grouped with its most common genes and DNA. This sample holds about 890,000 distinct CDR3 sequences; less than 40% were observed only once. The ten largest clones add up to over 11% of the sample. On this clonotype itself: Its antigen has not been determined. Base qualities are missing; no much larger clone stands one base away.

Paper-wide results and their limitations: Cumulative frequency of public TCR beta family members discriminated carriers of CMV infection plus the relevant HLA type in this cohort and an independent approximately 350-donor cohort. The ex vivo response was dominated by HLA-C-restricted CMV-specific TCR beta clonotypes, which also provided the single most frequent clonotype in two of eight donors.

Material: cultured CD8+ T cells from PBMCs, obtained from culture after CMV antigen stimulation. This TCR came from a human donor in good health (CMV status not recorded). Some clones in this sample may be carry-over from other donors' samples. This chain joins TRBV10-3 to TRBJ2-5; TRBD2 matches 13 bases in the middle. At the DNA level, the sequence is TGTGCCATCAAGACTAGCGGGGGGAGGAAAGAGACCCAGTACTTC. It specifies CAIKTSGGRKETQYF.